This T cell receptor (beta chain) was found in a study of cytomegalovirus exposure and HLA in healthy donors. Study findings and constraints: It was reportedly the case that the classifier diagnosed cytomegalovirus status with high specificity and sensitivity. Within the approximately 130 validation repertoires, first-cohort TCR clusters tended to co-occur, according to a later analysis.

CDR1 is SGHNT, CDR2 YYREEE, per germline (reference sequence). With V trimmed by 3 bases and J by 6 bases, 12 bases remained unmatched. CDR3 length: 17 amino acids. On this clone: Its specificity is not known.

Generated by immunoSEQ multiplex PCR, the TCRdb table keeps only in-frame clones and is missing some. Here the sample spans about 110,000 clones, about nine tenths being singletons. This receptor was taken from a woman between 18 and 30 years old in good health and CMV-seronegative. Material for sequencing was PBMCs. The chain combines TRBV5-4 with TRBJ1-6; 7 bases match TRBD1. The CDR3 bases are TGTGCCAGCAGCTACTTAACAGGGGTGGAGGGTAATTCACCCCTCCACTTT. Translated: CASSYLTGVEGNSPLHF.